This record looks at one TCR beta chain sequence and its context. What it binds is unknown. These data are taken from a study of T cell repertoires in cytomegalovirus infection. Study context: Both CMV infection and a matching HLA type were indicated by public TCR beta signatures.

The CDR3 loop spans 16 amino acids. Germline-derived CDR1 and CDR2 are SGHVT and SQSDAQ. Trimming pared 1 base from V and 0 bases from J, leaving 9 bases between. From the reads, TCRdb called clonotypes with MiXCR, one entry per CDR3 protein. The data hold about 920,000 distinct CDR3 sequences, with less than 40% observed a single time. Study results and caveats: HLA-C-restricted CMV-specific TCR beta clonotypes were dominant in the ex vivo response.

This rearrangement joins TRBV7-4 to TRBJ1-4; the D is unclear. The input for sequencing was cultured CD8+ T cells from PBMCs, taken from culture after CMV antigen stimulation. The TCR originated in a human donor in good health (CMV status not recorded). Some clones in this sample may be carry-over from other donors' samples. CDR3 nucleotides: TGTGCCAGCAGCTTAGTCGTGGCATCAACTAATGAAAAACTGTTTTTT. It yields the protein CASSLVVASTNEKLFF.